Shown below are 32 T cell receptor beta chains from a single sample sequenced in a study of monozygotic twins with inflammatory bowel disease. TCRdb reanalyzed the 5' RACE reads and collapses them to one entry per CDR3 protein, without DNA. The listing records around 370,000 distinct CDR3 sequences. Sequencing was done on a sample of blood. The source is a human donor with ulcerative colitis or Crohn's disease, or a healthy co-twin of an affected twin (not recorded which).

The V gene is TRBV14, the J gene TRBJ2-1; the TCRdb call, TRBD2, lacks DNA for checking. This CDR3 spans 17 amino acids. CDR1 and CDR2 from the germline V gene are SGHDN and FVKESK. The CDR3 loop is CASSESTSANVRNEQFF.

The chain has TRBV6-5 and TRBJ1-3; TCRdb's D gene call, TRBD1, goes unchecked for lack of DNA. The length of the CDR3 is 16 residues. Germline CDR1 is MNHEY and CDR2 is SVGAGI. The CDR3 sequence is CASSSGTGNSGNTIYF.

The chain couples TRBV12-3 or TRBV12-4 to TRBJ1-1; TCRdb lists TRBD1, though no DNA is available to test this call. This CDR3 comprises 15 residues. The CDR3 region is CASSLNPGLGTEAFF.

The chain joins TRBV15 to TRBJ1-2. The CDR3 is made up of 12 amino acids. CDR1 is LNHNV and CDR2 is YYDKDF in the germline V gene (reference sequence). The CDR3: CATSRDRSSYTF. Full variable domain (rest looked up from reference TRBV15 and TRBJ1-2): DAMVIQNPRYQVTQFGKPVTLSCSQTLNHNVMYWYQQKSSQAPKLLFHYYDKDFNNEADTPDNFQSRRPNTSFCFLDIRSPGLGDTAMYLCATSRDRSSYTFGSGTRLTVV.

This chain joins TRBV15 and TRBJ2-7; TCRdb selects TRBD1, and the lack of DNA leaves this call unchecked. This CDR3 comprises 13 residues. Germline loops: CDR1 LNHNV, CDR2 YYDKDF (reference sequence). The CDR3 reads CATSRDKGYEQYF.

The CDR3 sequence is CASSARSREEKLFF. The chain has TRBV2 and TRBJ1-4; TCRdb's D call of TRBD1 is untestable without DNA. Looked up from germline, CDR1 is SNHLY and CDR2 is FYNNEI. The length of the CDR3 is 14 residues.

CDR3 in amino acids: CANAAGTRGSNSPLHF. The chain links TRBV10-3 to TRBJ1-6; as DNA is missing, the TRBD1 call by TCRdb cannot be tested. There are 16 residues in the CDR3. Per germline, CDR1 ENHRY and CDR2 SYGVKD.

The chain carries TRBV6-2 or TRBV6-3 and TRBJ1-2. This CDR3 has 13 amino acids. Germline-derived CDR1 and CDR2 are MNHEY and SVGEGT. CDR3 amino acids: CASRTDGQGGYTF.

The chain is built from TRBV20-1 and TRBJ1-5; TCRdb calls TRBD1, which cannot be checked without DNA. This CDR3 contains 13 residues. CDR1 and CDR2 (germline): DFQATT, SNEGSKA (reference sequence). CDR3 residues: CSACGTIDQPQHF.

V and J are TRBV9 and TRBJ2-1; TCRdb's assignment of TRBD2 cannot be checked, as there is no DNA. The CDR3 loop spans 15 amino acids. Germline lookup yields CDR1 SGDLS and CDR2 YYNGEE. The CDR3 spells CASSVEWRGLTEQFF.

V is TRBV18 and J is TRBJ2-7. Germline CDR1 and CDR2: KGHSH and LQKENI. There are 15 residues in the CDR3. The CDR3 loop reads CASSPGGPSSYEQYF.

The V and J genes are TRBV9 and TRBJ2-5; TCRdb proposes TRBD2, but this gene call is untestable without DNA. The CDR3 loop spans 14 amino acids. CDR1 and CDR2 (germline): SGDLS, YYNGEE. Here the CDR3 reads CASSVASGEETQYF.

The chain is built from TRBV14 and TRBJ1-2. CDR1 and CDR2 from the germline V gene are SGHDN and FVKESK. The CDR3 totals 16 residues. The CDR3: CASSLRALGTAYGYTF.

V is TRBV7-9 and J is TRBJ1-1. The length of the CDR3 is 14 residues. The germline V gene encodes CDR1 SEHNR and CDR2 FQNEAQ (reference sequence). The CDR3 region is CASSGWGGSGEAFF.

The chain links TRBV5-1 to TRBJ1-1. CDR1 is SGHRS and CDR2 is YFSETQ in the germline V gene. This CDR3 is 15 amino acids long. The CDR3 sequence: CASSLDGSGNTEAFF.

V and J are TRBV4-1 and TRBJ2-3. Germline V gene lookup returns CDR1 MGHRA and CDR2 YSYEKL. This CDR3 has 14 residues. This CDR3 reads CASSQVRLGDTQYF.

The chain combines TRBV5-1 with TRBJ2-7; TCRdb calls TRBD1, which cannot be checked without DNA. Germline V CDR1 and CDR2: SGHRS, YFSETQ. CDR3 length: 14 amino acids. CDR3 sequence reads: CASSSRDPPYEQYF. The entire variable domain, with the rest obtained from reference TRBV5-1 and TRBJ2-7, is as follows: KAGVTQTPRYLIKTRGQQVTLSCSPISGHRSVSWYQQTPGQGLQFLFEYFSETQRNKGNFPGRFSGRQFSNSRSEMNVSTLELGDSALYLCASSSRDPPYEQYFGPGTRLTVT.

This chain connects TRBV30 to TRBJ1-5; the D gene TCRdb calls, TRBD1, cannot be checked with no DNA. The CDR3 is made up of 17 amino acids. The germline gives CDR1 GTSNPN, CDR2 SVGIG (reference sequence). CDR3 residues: CAWRDPGTALSNQPQHF.

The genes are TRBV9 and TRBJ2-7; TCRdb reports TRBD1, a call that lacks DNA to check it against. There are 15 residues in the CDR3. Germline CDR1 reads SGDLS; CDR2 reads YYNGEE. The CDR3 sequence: CASSPRDWGAYEQYF.

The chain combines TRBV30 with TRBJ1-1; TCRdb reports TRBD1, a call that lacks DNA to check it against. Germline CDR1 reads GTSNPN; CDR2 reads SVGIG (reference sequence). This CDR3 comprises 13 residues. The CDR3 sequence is CAWKLPGQEEAFF.

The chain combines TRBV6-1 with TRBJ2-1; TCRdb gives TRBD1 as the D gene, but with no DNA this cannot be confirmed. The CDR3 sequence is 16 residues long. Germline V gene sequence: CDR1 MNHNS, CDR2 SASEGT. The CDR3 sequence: CASSKATGGGIYEQFF.

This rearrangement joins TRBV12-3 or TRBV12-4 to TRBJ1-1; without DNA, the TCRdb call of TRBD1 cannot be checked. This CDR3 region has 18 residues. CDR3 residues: CASSFFAGAGPRDTEAFF.

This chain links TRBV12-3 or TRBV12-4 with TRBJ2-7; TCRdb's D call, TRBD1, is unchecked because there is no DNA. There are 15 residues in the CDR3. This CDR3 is CASTRGTSVPYEQYF.

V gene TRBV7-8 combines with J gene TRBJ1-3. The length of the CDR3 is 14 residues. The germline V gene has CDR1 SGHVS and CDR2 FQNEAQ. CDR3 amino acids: CASSTRFLDNTIYF. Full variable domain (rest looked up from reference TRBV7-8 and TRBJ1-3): GAGVSQSPRYKVAKRGQDVALRCDPISGHVSLFWYQQALGQGPEFLTYFQNEAQLDKSGLPSDRFFAERPEGSVSTLKIQRTQQEDSAVYLCASSTRFLDNTIYFGEGSWLTVV.

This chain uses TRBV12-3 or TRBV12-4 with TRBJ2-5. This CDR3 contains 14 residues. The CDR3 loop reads CASSLSAIQETQYF.

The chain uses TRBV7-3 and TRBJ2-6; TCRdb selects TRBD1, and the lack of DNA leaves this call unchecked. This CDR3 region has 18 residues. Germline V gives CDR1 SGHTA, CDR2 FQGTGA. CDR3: CASSLTGDTFSGANVLTF.

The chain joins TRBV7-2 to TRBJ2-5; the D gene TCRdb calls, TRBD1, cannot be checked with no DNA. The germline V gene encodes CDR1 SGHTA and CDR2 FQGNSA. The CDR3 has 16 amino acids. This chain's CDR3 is CASSSFRDTSGETQYF.

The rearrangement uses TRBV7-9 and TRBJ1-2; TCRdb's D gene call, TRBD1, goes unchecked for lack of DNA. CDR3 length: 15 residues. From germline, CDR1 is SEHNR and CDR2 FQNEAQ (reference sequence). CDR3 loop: CASSLVGAENYGYTF. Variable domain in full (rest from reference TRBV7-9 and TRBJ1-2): DTGVSQNPRHKITKRGQNVTFRCDPISEHNRLYWYRQTLGQGPEFLTYFQNEAQLEKSRLLSDRFSAERPKGSFSTLEIQRTEQGDSAMYLCASSLVGAENYGYTFGSGTRLTVV.

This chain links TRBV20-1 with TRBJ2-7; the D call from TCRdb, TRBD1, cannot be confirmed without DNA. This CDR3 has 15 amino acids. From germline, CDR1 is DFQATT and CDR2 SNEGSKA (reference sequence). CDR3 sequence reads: CSARQFAGGTQEQYF.

CDR3 protein: CASSLARVDTGELFF. The gene calls are TRBV12-3 or TRBV12-4 and TRBJ2-2; TCRdb designates TRBD1, a call that cannot be tested without DNA. The CDR3 contains 15 residues.

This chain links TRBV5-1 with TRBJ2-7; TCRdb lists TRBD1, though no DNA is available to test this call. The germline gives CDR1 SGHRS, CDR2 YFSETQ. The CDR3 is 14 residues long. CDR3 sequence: CASRSEGSSYEQYF.

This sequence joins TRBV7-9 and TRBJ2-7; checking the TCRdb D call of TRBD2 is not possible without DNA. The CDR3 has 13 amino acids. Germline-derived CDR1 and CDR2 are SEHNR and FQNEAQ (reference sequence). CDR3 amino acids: CASSLQEVGEQYF.